This is a list of T cell receptor beta chains from one sample in a study of cytomegalovirus exposure and HLA in healthy donors. The protocol was immunoSEQ multiplex PCR, while the TCRdb copy is restricted to in-frame clones and leaves out a portion. Of over 80,000 clones in the sample, about four fifths are singletons; the top ten hold 2.5% to 3%. The sample comprised PBMCs. These receptor sequences come from a female donor in good health and CMV-seropositive. Each CDR3 is given with its conserved first and last residue. Each record gives: D gene, V gene, clone size, J gene, CDR3 DNA, CDR3 protein. The D gene is left open where the match is weak. Clone size is shown for a subset of rows, as once, few, many or a class of expanded clone.

>-|TRBV4-3|-|TRBJ2-3
TGCGCCAGCAGCCAAGAGAGGGGGGGCGCAGATACGCAGTATTTT
CASSQERGGADTQYF
>-|TRBV19|-|TRBJ2-7
TGTGCCAGTAGTATAGTTGAAGGGAGCGAGCAGTACTTC
CASSIVEGSEQYF
>-|TRBV27|-|TRBJ1-1
TGTGCCAGCAGTTTATTAAACAGGTTTTCTGAAGCTTTCTTT
CASSLLNRFSEAFF
>TRBD1|TRBV28|-|TRBJ1-2
TGTGCCAGCAGTTCCGAGGGGGCAGGGTATGGCTACACCTTC
CASSSEGAGYGYTF
>-|TRBV7-9|-|TRBJ1-4
TGTGCCAGCAGCTTAGCGGGCAGAAATGAAAAACTGTTTTTT
CASSLAGRNEKLFF
>-|TRBV28|-|TRBJ2-1
TGTGCCAGCAGGTTGGGTGGGAGCGGCTACAATGAGCAGTTCTTC
CASRLGGSGYNEQFF
>-|TRBV7-2|-|TRBJ2-5
TGTGCCAGCAGCTTAGCGCGGGAAGAGACCCAGTACTTC
CASSLAREETQYF
>-|TRBV4-2|-|TRBJ2-3
TGTGCCAGCAGCCAAGCGGGTAGCGGCTCGGCAGATACGCAGTATTTT
CASSQAGSGSADTQYF
>-|TRBV6-5|-|TRBJ2-7
TGTGCCAGCAGTTACTCGAACAGCGAGCAGTACTTC
CASSYSNSEQYF
>-|TRBV7-9|few|TRBJ1-1
TGTGCCAGCAGCTTTGGGCGGGTAAGAGCTTTCTTT
CASSFGRVRAFF
>TRBD2|TRBV6-1|once|TRBJ2-7
TGTGCCAGCAGTGAAGGGACTAGTATAATCGAGCAGTACTTC
CASSEGTSIIEQYF
>TRBD1|TRBV6-1|-|TRBJ1-2
TGTGCCAGCCGAGACAGGGGGGGCTACACCTTC
CASRDRGGYTF
>TRBD1|TRBV6-5|once|TRBJ1-1
TGTGCCAGCAGTCGACTGCGGACAGGGCGAACTGAAGCTTTCTTT
CASSRLRTGRTEAFF
>-|TRBV20-1|-|TRBJ1-1
TGCAGGGGTGGACAGAACACTGAAGCTTTCTTT
CRGGQNTEAFF
>-|TRBV30|-|TRBJ1-4
TGTGCCTGGAGTGCCCTGACAGTTTGGGGCCGCAGCGAAAAACTGTTTTTT
CAWSALTVWGRSEKLFF
>-|TRBV4-3|-|TRBJ2-7
TGCGCCAGCAGCCAAGACGAAACAGGGATCTACGAGCAGTACTTC
CASSQDETGIYEQYF
>TRBD2|TRBV30|-|TRBJ2-2
TGTGCCTGGGGACTAGCGAGGACCGGGGAGCTGTTTTTT
CAWGLARTGELFF
>TRBD1|TRBV5-1|-|TRBJ2-7
TGCGCCAGCAGCTTGGCCCCGGGACAGGTTCTCTACGAGCAGTACTTC
CASSLAPGQVLYEQYF
>TRBD1|TRBV11-3|-|TRBJ2-7
TGTGCCAGCAGCACGGGACAGGGGGGCAGTGAGCAGTACTTC
CASSTGQGGSEQYF
>-|TRBV28|-|TRBJ2-1
TGTGCCAGCAGTTTAAGGGGTCCCAATGAGCAGTTCTTC
CASSLRGPNEQFF
>TRBD1|TRBV13|few|TRBJ1-1
TGTGCCAGCTCGGAGGGACAGGCGAACACTGAAGCTTTCTTT
CASSEGQANTEAFF
>TRBD2|TRBV6-1|-|TRBJ2-5
TGTGCCAGCAGTGAATGGAGGCGGGGGGAGACCCAGTACTTC
CASSEWRRGETQYF
>-|TRBV7-2|-|TRBJ2-1
TGTGCCAGCAGCCTTAGCCAGGGGTTCTACAATGAGCAGTTCTTC
CASSLSQGFYNEQFF
>-|TRBV7-2|-|TRBJ2-1
TGTGCCAGCAGCTTATCAAAACTTAACGGCAGGGCCAATGAGCAGTTCTTC
CASSLSKLNGRANEQFF
>-|TRBV27|-|TRBJ2-5
TGTGCCAGCGGATCGGGACTCGGGGTGGAGACCCAGTACTTC
CASGSGLGVETQYF
>-|TRBV27|once|TRBJ2-1
TGTGCCACCGCTAGGAAAGGAAATGAGCAGTTCTTC
CATARKGNEQFF
>-|TRBV28|-|TRBJ2-7
TGTGCTCGGAGGGACGAGCAGTACTTC
CARRDEQYF
>-|TRBV7-2|-|TRBJ2-5
TGTGCCAGCAGCTTATGGCTAGTAGCGGTCCAAGAGACCCAGTACTTC
CASSLWLVAVQETQYF
>-|TRBV6-6|-|TRBJ2-1
TGTGCCACCCTAGGTGGCGCCTACAATGAGCAGTTCTTC
CATLGGAYNEQFF
>TRBD2|TRBV7-2|-|TRBJ2-3
TGTGCCAGCAGCTTATTAATAGCGGGGGGTACGCAGTATTTT
CASSLLIAGGTQYF
>-|TRBV14|-|TRBJ1-4
TGTGCCAGCAGCGGTCAACAGTATGAAAAACTGTTTTTT
CASSGQQYEKLFF
>-|TRBV4-3|few|TRBJ2-1
TGCGCCAGCAGCCAAGATCTAGAGCACAATGAGCAGTTCTTC
CASSQDLEHNEQFF
>-|TRBV15|-|TRBJ2-5
TGTGCCACCAGCAGAGATCACTGGCAAGAGACCCAGTACTTC
CATSRDHWQETQYF
>TRBD1|TRBV20-1|-|TRBJ1-1
TGCAGTGCTTTACAGGGGCGCGAAGCTTTCTTT
CSALQGREAFF
>-|TRBV11-2|-|TRBJ1-2
TGTGCCAGCAGCTTTCGTCCGGGCTATGGCTACACCTTC
CASSFRPGYGYTF
>-|TRBV4-3|-|TRBJ2-7
TGCGCCAGCAGCCAAGACTCTGCCTCCGTGGAGATGGTCTACGAGCAGTACTTC
CASSQDSASVEMVYEQYF
>-|TRBV7-9|-|TRBJ1-1
TGTGCCAGCAGCTCCCGACAGGACACTGAAGCTTTCTTT
CASSSRQDTEAFF
>-|TRBV6-1|-|TRBJ2-7
TGTGCCAGCACCCGGGACACCCCCTACGAGCAGTACTTC
CASTRDTPYEQYF
>-|TRBV29-1|once|TRBJ1-3
TGCAGCGTTCAGGGCTTCTCTGGAAACACCATATATTTT
CSVQGFSGNTIYF
>TRBD1|TRBV11-2|-|TRBJ2-5
TGTGCCAGCAGAGTGCCGGGTCGAGGGGGCGAAGAGACCCAGTACTTC
CASRVPGRGGEETQYF
>TRBD2|TRBV10-2|-|TRBJ2-1
TGCGCCAGCACCGCTAGCGGGGATTACAATGAGCAGTTCTTC
CASTASGDYNEQFF
>TRBD2|TRBV7-6|-|TRBJ2-3
TGTGCCAGCAGACCTAGCGGGAGGGCAGCCGATACGCAGTATTTT
CASRPSGRAADTQYF
>-|TRBV6-5|-|TRBJ2-7
TGTGCCAGCAGCATAATACAGGGGACTTTGGACGAGCAGTACTTC
CASSIIQGTLDEQYF
>-|TRBV14|-|TRBJ2-6
TGTGCCAGCAGCCCCGGCTCTGGGGCCAACGTCCTGACTTTC
CASSPGSGANVLTF
>-|TRBV7-3|-|TRBJ1-1
TGTGCCAGCAGCTTAAGGGGGGGGCCCGGCACTGAAGCTTTCTTT
CASSLRGGPGTEAFF
>-|TRBV28|few|TRBJ1-1
TGTGCCAGCAGTTGGACACAAAGGAACACTGAAGCTTTCTTT
CASSWTQRNTEAFF
>TRBD1|TRBV6-1|few|TRBJ1-2
TGTGCCAGCACTAGCAGGGGGTTTGCGGGCGGTGGCTACACCTTC
CASTSRGFAGGGYTF